This T cell receptor (beta chain) emerged from a study of beta chain features in type 1 diabetes. Study results and limitations: VDJ junctions sequenced from type 1 diabetes patients showed fewer insertions and more deletions. TCRB CDR3 length was moderately but significantly reduced in all four CD4+ subsets of Type 1 diabetes patients.

Purity above 95% was achieved in all sorted populations. Expressed TCRB transcripts were sequenced after all isolated RNA was converted to cDNA. The read count averaged about 3.57 million across naive, central memory and regulatory T cell samples. The assay was immunoSEQ multiplex PCR, and TCRdb's table has in-frame clones only and misses some. The sample shows about 710,000 clones, over 13% of them seen only once. Looked up from germline, CDR1 is SQVTM and CDR2 is ANQGSEA. The trim removed 5 bases at V and 5 bases at J, leaving 12 bases unmatched. The CDR3 has 14 residues. In its sample, this clone was seen a few times. Its antigen is currently unknown.

The chain is built from TRBV29-1 and TRBJ2-7; 7 bases fit TRBD1. Input material: naive CD4+ T cells from blood. The receptor comes from a man aged 18 to 35 with type 1 diabetes. In DNA, the CDR3 is TGCAGCGTTTCACCCGACAGGGTAGTTGACGAGCAGTACTTC. Residues: CSVSPDRVVDEQYF.